This T cell receptor (beta chain) originates from a study of glioma-infiltrating T cells after dendritic cell vaccination. Overall study context: Glioblastoma patients came from Phase I and II dendritic cell vaccination trials.

This table comes from immunoSEQ multiplex PCR, and its TCRdb copy is limited to in-frame clones, with some not included. The sample carries tens of thousands of clones, around 81% recorded once. PBMC sampling occurred before vaccination, two weeks after the third dose, and at progression. The CDR3 has 13 amino acids. V shed 4 bases and J shed 0 bases, with 8 bases lying between them. Germline assignment: CDR1 SGDLS and CDR2 YYNGEE. V gene TRBV9 combines with J gene TRBJ2-7; D is unclear. The clonotype originates from a human donor with glioblastoma. Sequenced here: blood, sampled before dendritic cell vaccination. The CDR3 DNA sequence: TGTGCCAGCAGCATAGCAGACTCCTACGAGCAGTACTTC. It translates to CASSIADSYEQYF.